This T cell receptor beta chain appears in the sequencing data of a study of blood T cell repertoires in COVID-19. Background on the study: Sites across the United States, Italy and Spain contributed samples from acute and convalescent COVID-19. The analysed material was cDNA or gDNA that came from T cells, B-cell-depleted T cells, or PBMCs.

Repertoires were generated with immunoSEQ multiplex PCR, while TCRdb's copy carries only in-frame clones and drops some. Of some 200,000 clones detected, nearly 90% appear once; the ten largest clones hold about 22%. CDR1 and CDR2 (germline): SGHRS, YFSETQ. V lost 0 bases, J lost 3 bases, and 5 bases stayed unmatched. This CDR3 has 15 residues. This clone was seen only a few times. The sequence was obtained from a man aged 55 to 69 with active or convalescent COVID-19. This chain uses TRBV5-1 with TRBJ1-2; TRBD1 agrees at 7 bases. The sequenced sample was peripheral blood. The CDR3 sequence: CASSLGPGGDYGYTF. CDR3 sequence (DNA): TGCGCCAGCAGCTTGGGGCCAGGGGGTGACTATGGCTACACCTTC. Drawing the rest from reference TRBV5-1 and TRBJ1-2, the complete variable domain is KAGVTQTPRYLIKTRGQQVTLSCSPISGHRSVSWYQQTPGQGLQFLFEYFSETQRNKGNFPGRFSGRQFSNSRSEMNVSTLELGDSALYLCASSLGPGGDYGYTFGSGTRLTVV.